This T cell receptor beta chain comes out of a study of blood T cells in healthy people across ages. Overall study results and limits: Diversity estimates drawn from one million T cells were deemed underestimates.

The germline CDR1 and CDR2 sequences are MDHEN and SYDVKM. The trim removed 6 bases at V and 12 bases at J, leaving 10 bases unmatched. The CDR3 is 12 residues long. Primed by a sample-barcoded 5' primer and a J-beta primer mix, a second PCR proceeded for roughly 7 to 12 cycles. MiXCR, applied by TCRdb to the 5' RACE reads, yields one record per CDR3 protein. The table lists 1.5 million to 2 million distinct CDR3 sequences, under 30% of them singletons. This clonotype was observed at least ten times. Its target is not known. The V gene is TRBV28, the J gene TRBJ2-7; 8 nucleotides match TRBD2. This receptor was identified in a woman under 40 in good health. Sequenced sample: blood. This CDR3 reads CASSPPRGGLYF. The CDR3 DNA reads TGTGCCAGCAGCCCTCCCCGGGGGGGCTTGTACTTC. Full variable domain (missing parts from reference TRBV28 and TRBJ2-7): DVKVTQSSRYLVKRTGEKVFLECVQDMDHENMFWYRQDPGLGLRLIYFSYDVKMKEKGDIPEGYSVSREKKERFSLILESASTNQTSMYLCASSPPRGGLYFGPGTRLTVT.